These 23 T cell receptor beta chains were all obtained from the same sample, sequenced in a study of blood T cells in healthy people across ages. For the second PCR, which ran for about 6 to 11 cycles, a sample-barcoded 5' primer and a J-beta primer mix were used. TCRdb independently ran MiXCR on the 5' RACE reads; one entry per CDR3 protein. The data hold over 1,500,000 distinct CDR3 sequences, with about two fifths observed a single time. Input material: blood. The receptors originated from a human donor in good health.

The V gene is TRBV28, the J gene TRBJ2-7; TRBD1 agrees at 8 bases. The length of the CDR3 is 13 residues. CDR1 is MDHEN and CDR2 is SYDVKM in the germline V gene. With 1 base clipped from V and 12 bases from J, the junction kept 8 bases outside the gene matches. CDR3 in DNA: TGTGCCAGCAGTTTATTACTACGGGACAGGACGTACTTC. It yields the protein CASSLLLRDRTYF.

This clonotype was observed many times. The chain is built from TRBV7-2 and TRBJ2-3, with 10 bases that match TRBD2. The CDR3 extends over 15 amino acids. Unmatched junction bases numbered 3, after V lost 5 bases and J lost 1 base. Per germline, CDR1 SGHTA and CDR2 FQGNSA. As DNA, the CDR3 is TGTGCCAGCAGCCCAGCGGGGGGGCGCACAGATACGCAGTATTTT. Protein product: CASSPAGGRTDTQYF.

The J gene is TRBJ2-1, the V gene TRBV20-1, with unresolved D. CDR1 and CDR2 (germline): DFQATT, SNEGSKA (reference sequence). This CDR3 region has 15 residues. Trimming took off 1 base at V and 10 bases at J, with 20 bases between the two ends. CDR3 region: CSARAIQSVQGEQFF. The CDR3 DNA follows: TGCAGTGCTAGAGCCATCCAGAGTGTCCAAGGGGAGCAGTTCTTC.

This clonotype was detected once. A much larger clone lies a single base off, so this may be a read error. This chain connects TRBV10-3 to TRBJ1-2, with D possibly TRBD1 on 6 matching bases. Germline lookup yields CDR1 ENHRY and CDR2 SYGVKD. CDR3 size: 11 residues. Here the CDR3 reads CAIGQNYGCTF. The CDR3 nucleotides are TGTGCCATCGGACAGAACTATGGCTGCACCTTC.

This clonotype was counted only a few times. V gene TRBV7-6 combines with J gene TRBJ1-2; D remains ambiguous. Trimming took 6 bases from V and 4 from J, leaving 21 bases between them. The CDR3 is 16 amino acids. Germline CDR1 and CDR2: SGHVS and FNYEAQ. CDR3 nucleotides: TGTGCCAGCAGTCGATCCCCCACGGAAGGAGGCTATGGCTACACCTTC. Protein product: CASSRSPTEGGYGYTF. The whole variable domain, remainder taken from reference TRBV7-6 and TRBJ1-2, is GAGVSQSPRYKVTKRGQDVALRCDPISGHVSLYWYRQALGQGPEFLTYFNYEAQQDKSGLPNDRFSAERPEGSISTLTIQRTEQRDSAMYRCASSRSPTEGGYGYTFGSGTRLTVV.

The chain employs TRBV15 and TRBJ2-1; D remains ambiguous. Near its end, the DNA agrees better with TRBJ2-7, so the J call may be wrong. CDR1 and CDR2 from the germline V gene are LNHNV and YYDKDF (reference sequence). CDR3 size: 16 residues. CDR3 in amino acids: CATSRSQANFYNEQYF. The CDR3 DNA reads as TGTGCCACCAGCAGATCTCAGGCGAACTTTTACAATGAGCAGTACTTC.

The gene calls are TRBV6-5 and TRBJ2-5; 9 bases match TRBD1. This CDR3 has 15 residues. Per germline, CDR1 MNHEY and CDR2 SVGAGI. Trimming cost V 6 bases and J 7 bases; bases outside gene matches: 12. CDR3 nucleotide sequence: TGTGCCAGCAGCCTTCGACAGGGGGGTAGTTGGACCCAGTACTTC. Its translation: CASSLRQGGSWTQYF.

CDR3 nucleotide sequence: TGCAGTGCTAGAGATGAGGCTAGTGAGACCCAGTACTTC. Translating it yields CSARDEASETQYF. The rearrangement uses TRBV20-1 and TRBJ2-5; D gene uncertain. Germline assignment: CDR1 DFQATT and CDR2 SNEGSKA (reference sequence). The V gene lost 0 bases and the J gene lost 5 bases, with 10 bases spanning the gap. The CDR3 extends over 13 amino acids.

This clonotype was seen a few times. The V call is TRBV9, the J call TRBJ1-2; D may be TRBD1 (6 bases). Germline loops: CDR1 SGDLS, CDR2 YYNGEE. The V gene lost 0 bases and the J gene lost 6 bases, with 12 bases spanning the gap. This CDR3 has 14 residues. CDR3 in DNA: TGTGCCAGCAGCGTAGGAAACGGGGACAATGGCTACACCTTC. It encodes CASSVGNGDNGYTF.

J is TRBJ1-1 and V is TRBV11-2; D not certain. The CDR3 has 14 residues. Trimming took 3 bases from V and 3 from J, leaving 11 bases between them. Germline V gene sequence: CDR1 SGHAT, CDR2 FQNNGV. The CDR3 DNA sequence: TGTGCCAGCAGCTTGGACCAAAGAGACACTGAAGCTTTCTTT. It yields the protein CASSLDQRDTEAFF. Complete variable domain (other parts from reference TRBV11-2 and TRBJ1-1): EAGVAQSPRYKIIEKRQSVAFWCNPISGHATLYWYQQILGQGPKLLIQFQNNGVVDDSQLPKDRFSAERLKGVDSTLKIQPAKLEDSAVYLCASSLDQRDTEAFFGQGTRLTVV.

There are a few counts of this clonotype. This rearrangement joins TRBV2 to TRBJ2-7, with D uncertain. The CDR3 loop spans 13 amino acids. CDR1 is SNHLY, CDR2 FYNNEI, per germline. Trimming left V 4 bases short and J 3 bases short, with 10 bases between. CDR3 in DNA: TGTGCCAGCAGTGTCATTGGCAGCTACGAGCAGTACTTC. Translated, it gives CASSVIGSYEQYF.

The chain recombines TRBV20-1 with TRBJ2-1; 7 nucleotides align to TRBD2. V lost 0 bases to trimming and J lost 4 bases; unmatched junction nucleotides: 9. Germline V lookup: CDR1 DFQATT, CDR2 SNEGSKA (reference sequence). The CDR3 has 16 residues. The CDR3 loop is CSARDGRYGGYNEQFF. In DNA, the CDR3 is TGCAGTGCTAGAGACGGACGCTACGGGGGGTACAATGAGCAGTTCTTC.

The genes are TRBV6-5 and TRBJ1-1, with D possibly TRBD1 on 5 matching bases. The CDR3 has 14 amino acids. CDR1 is MNHEY, CDR2 SVGAGI, per germline. V was clipped by 5 bases and J by 6 bases, with 16 bases between them. The CDR3 loop reads CASSLSGNGAEAFF. The DNA for the CDR3 is TGTGCCAGCAGTCTTTCAGGGAACGGGGCTGAAGCTTTCTTT.

The genes are TRBV20-1 and TRBJ2-3; tentative D call: TRBD2 (5 bases). Looked up from germline, CDR1 is DFQATT and CDR2 is SNEGSKA (reference sequence). This CDR3 spans 15 amino acids. The germline V and J ends were trimmed by 3 bases and 1 base, with 14 bases remaining between them. CDR3: CSASRTAGGTDTQYF. In nucleotides, the CDR3 is TGCAGTGCTAGTCGTACGGCGGGCGGCACAGATACGCAGTATTTT.

This clonotype was found a few times. J is TRBJ2-7 and V is TRBV5-6, with D tentatively TRBD1 or TRBD2 (5 bases each). Trimming took off 2 bases at V and 1 base at J, with 10 bases between the two ends. The CDR3 extends over 14 amino acids. Germline V CDR1 and CDR2: SGHDT, YYEEEE. The CDR3 loop reads CASSFEGRSYEQYF. In DNA, the CDR3 is TGTGCCAGCAGCTTTGAGGGGCGATCCTACGAGCAGTACTTC.

The rearrangement joins TRBV7-8 to TRBJ2-2; D not certain. V was trimmed by 1 base and J by 6 bases, leaving 15 bases between them. This CDR3 spans 16 amino acids. In germline, CDR1 is SGHVS, CDR2 FQNEAQ. CDR3 loop: CASSLESRMVAGELFF. CDR3 in DNA: TGTGCCAGCAGCTTAGAAAGTAGAATGGTGGCCGGGGAGCTGTTTTTT.

This clonotype appeared a few times. V is TRBV4-1 and J is TRBJ2-1; a weak D match, TRBD2 (5 bases). The CDR3 contains 12 residues. Germline V gives CDR1 MGHRA, CDR2 YSYEKL. Trimming stripped 0 bases from V and 11 bases from J, with 8 bases between. The CDR3 nucleotides are TGCGCCAGCAGCCAAGACTTGACTAAGCAGTTCTTC. This codes for CASSQDLTKQFF.

This clonotype appeared once. The chain combines TRBV29-1 with TRBJ2-1, with D unclear. The CDR3 contains 11 residues. Trimming removed 4 bases at V and 5 bases at J, with 6 bases between. CDR1 and CDR2 from the germline V gene are SQVTM and ANQGSEA. The CDR3 DNA sequence: TGCAGCGTTGGAAAAGACAATGAGCAGTTCTTC. It yields the protein CSVGKDNEQFF.

The chain links TRBV2 to TRBJ1-2; D gene ambiguous. The V end lost 2 bases, the J end lost 4 bases, and 11 bases lay between the germline ends. The CDR3 consists of 14 residues. Germline V lookup: CDR1 SNHLY, CDR2 FYNNEI. This chain's CDR3 is CASSEFVGIYGYTF. As DNA, the CDR3 is TGTGCCAGCAGTGAATTTGTAGGGATCTATGGCTACACCTTC.

This clonotype has a handful of counts. DNA for the CDR3: TGCAGTGCTAGGGCCGCAGCCCAAGAGACCCAGTACTTC. Protein product: CSARAAAQETQYF. This chain connects TRBV20-1 to TRBJ2-5, with D unresolved. Trimming pared 3 bases from V and 1 base from J, leaving 9 bases between. The germline CDR1 and CDR2 sequences are DFQATT and SNEGSKA (reference sequence). This CDR3 comprises 13 residues.

To note about this clonotype: Germline and junction disagree at one end, which may indicate a read error. This rearrangement joins TRBV6-5 to TRBJ2-6; 8 bases agree with TRBD1. The CDR3 sequence is 18 residues long. CDR1 and CDR2 (germline): MNHEY, SVGAGI. As DNA, the CDR3 is TGTGCCGGCAGTTACTCGACAGGGGTATTGTACGGGGCCAACGTCCTGACTTTC. Translation: CAGSYSTGVLYGANVLTF.

This clonotype was seen only a few times. This rearrangement joins TRBV7-6 to TRBJ2-3; 10 bases agree with TRBD1. V lost 4 bases to trimming and J lost 4 bases; unmatched junction nucleotides: 8. Germline values: CDR1 SGHVS, CDR2 FNYEAQ. The length of the CDR3 is 16 residues. The CDR3 DNA follows: TGTGCCAGCAGCTACTCGGGACAGGGGATCCCAGATACGCAGTATTTT. Translation: CASSYSGQGIPDTQYF.

V gene TRBV6-2 or TRBV6-3 combines with J gene TRBJ2-7; TRBD2 matches 8 bases. Germline loops: CDR1 MNHEY, CDR2 SVGEGT. CDR3 length equals 14 residues. Germline trimming cut 3 bases from V and 4 bases from J; bases unmatched to any gene: 5. The CDR3 DNA is TGTGCCAGCAGTTATAGCGGGAACCCATACGAGCAGTACTTC. Amino acid sequence: CASSYSGNPYEQYF.